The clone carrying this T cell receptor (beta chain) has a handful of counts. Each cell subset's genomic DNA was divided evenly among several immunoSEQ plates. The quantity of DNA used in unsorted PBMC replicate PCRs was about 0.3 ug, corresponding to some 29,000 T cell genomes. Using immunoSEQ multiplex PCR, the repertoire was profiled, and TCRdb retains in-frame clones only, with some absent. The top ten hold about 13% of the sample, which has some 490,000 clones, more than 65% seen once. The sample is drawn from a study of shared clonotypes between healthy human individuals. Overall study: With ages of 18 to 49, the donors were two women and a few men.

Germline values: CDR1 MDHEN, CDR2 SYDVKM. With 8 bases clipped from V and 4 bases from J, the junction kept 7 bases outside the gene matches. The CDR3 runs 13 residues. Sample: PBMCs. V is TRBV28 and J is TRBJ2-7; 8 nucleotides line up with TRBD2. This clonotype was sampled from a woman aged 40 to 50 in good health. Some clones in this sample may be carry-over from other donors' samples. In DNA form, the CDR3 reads TGTGCCAGCCAAATTAGCGGGGCTTACGAGCAGTACTTC. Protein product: CASQISGAYEQYF.